A selection of T cell receptor beta chains follows, all from one sample in a study of control samples from healthy donors and cancer patients. The repertoire was sequenced with immunoSEQ multiplex PCR; TCRdb's copy has only in-frame clones and lacks some. The sample holds about 89,000 clones, more than 75% seen once. The sequenced sample consisted of blood. These receptors all come from a middle-aged woman in good health. Each CDR3 is given with its conserved first and last residue. The order of the fields is clone size, V gene, J gene, CDR3 protein. Clone size appears in some rows only: once, few, many, or a class for an expanded clone.

size: -
V: TRBV7-8
J: TRBJ2-2
CDR3: CASSPTTAGPGELFF

size: -
V: TRBV18
J: TRBJ2-7
CDR3: CASSLSPGYEQYF

size: many
V: TRBV6-4
J: TRBJ2-3
CDR3: CASSDGTGGADTQYF

size: -
V: TRBV5-6
J: TRBJ1-2
CDR3: CASSLGGSFSYGYTF

size: -
V: TRBV11-3
J: TRBJ1-6
CDR3: CASSLGRTYNSPLHF

size: -
V: TRBV7-8
J: TRBJ1-2
CDR3: CASSLGWAITF

size: -
V: TRBV5-6
J: TRBJ1-1
CDR3: CASSLTGNTEAFF

size: -
V: TRBV5-1
J: TRBJ2-2
CDR3: CASSFAGGGTGELFF

size: -
V: TRBV2
J: TRBJ2-7
CDR3: CASTVGLDYYEQYF

size: -
V: TRBV7-2
J: TRBJ2-7
CDR3: CASSLDRGPYEQYF

size: -
V: TRBV3-1/TRBV3-2
J: TRBJ2-5
CDR3: CASNLQRWRGGGETQYF

size: -
V: TRBV19
J: TRBJ2-2
CDR3: CASSRGHPNTGELFF